Below, one T cell receptor beta chain is given with its context. Its antigen is unknown. These data originate in a study of PD-1 blockade in classical Hodgkin lymphoma. Findings and limits, study-wide: Possible causes of repertoire differences, disease activity or prior therapy, remain undefined. Newly diagnosed patients reportedly had lower baseline TCR diversity than healthy donors.

Noted time point: newly diagnosed, previously untreated cHL patient sample. A comparison was provided by newly diagnosed, untreated classical Hodgkin lymphoma PBMCs. Profiled with immunoSEQ multiplex PCR; TCRdb holds only in-frame clones, not every one. The table lists approximately 17,000 clones, 80% to 95% of them singletons. Deletions cut 0 bases from V and 7 bases from J, with 7 bases between. Germline values: CDR1 SQVTM, CDR2 ANQGSEA. This CDR3 region has 12 residues. What was sequenced was peripheral blood mononuclear cells (PBMCs). This receptor was taken from a human donor with classical Hodgkin lymphoma. The chain links TRBV29-1 to TRBJ2-1; D remains unclear. The CDR3 here is CSVEDRTNEQFF. In nucleotides, the CDR3 is TGCAGCGTTGAAGATCGAACTAATGAGCAGTTCTTC.